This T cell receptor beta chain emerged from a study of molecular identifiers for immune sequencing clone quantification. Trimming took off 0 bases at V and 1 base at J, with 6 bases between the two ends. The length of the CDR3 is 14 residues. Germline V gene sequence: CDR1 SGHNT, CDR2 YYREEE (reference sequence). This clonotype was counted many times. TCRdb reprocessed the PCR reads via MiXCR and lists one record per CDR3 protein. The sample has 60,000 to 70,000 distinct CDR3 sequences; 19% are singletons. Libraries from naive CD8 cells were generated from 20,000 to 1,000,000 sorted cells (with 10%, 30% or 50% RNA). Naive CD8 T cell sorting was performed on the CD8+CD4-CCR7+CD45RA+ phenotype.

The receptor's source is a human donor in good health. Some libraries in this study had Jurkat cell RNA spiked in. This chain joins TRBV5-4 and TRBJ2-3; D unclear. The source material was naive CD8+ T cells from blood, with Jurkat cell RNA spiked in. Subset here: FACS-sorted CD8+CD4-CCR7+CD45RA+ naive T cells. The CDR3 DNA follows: TGTGCCAGCAGCTTGGTCCGCGGCACAGATACGCAGTATTTT. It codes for CASSLVRGTDTQYF.